This TCR beta chain was recovered during a study of shared clonotypes between healthy human individuals. Notes on the study in general: Inspection by rarefaction showed sorted-subset sequencing to be incomplete despite large depth.

The split of CD4+ cells yielded CD45RA+ naive and CD45RA-negative memory subsets. The V segment lost 4 bases and the J segment 3 bases; nucleotides outside the gene matches: 7. Germline assignment: CDR1 SGHRS and CDR2 YFSETQ. This CDR3 spans 17 amino acids. This clone has only one observation. Its antigen is unknown. Assay runs were performed at deep level. The repertoire was sequenced with immunoSEQ multiplex PCR; TCRdb's copy has only in-frame clones and lacks some. The repertoire holds 740,000 or so clones, with around four fifths as singletons. This sequence originates from a woman aged 25 to 39 in good health. The V gene is TRBV5-1, the J gene TRBJ2-2; 12 bases agree with TRBD2. Sequences were obtained from memory CD4+ T cells sorted from blood. Documented subset: CD45RA-negative fraction. DNA of the CDR3: TGCGCCAGCAGCCTCCGAAGGACTAGCGGGGACACCGGGGAGCTGTTTTTT. As protein: CASSLRRTSGDTGELFF.